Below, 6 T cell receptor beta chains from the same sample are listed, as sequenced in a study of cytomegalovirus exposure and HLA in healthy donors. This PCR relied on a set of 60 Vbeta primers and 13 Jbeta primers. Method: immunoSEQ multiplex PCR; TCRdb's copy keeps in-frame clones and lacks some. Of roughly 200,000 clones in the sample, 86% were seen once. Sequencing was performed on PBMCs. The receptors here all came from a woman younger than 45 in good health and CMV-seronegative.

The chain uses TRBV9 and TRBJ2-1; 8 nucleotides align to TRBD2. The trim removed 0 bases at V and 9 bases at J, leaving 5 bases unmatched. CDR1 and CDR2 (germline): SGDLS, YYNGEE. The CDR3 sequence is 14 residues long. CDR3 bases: TGTGCCAGCAGCGTAGTCACGCGGGAGGCTGAGCAGTTCTTC. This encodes CASSVVTREAEQFF.

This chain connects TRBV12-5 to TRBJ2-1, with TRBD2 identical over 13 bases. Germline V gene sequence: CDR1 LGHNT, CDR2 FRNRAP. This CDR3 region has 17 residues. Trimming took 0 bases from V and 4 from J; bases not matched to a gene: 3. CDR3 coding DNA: TGTGCTAGTGGTTTGGTACTAGCGGGAGGGGGATACAATGAGCAGTTCTTC. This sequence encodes CASGLVLAGGGYNEQFF. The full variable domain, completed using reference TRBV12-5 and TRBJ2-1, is DARVTQTPRHKVTEMGQEVTMRCQPILGHNTVFWYRQTMMQGLELLAYFRNRAPLDDSGMPKDRFSAEMPDATLATLKIQPSEPRDSAVYFCASGLVLAGGGYNEQFFGPGTRLTVL.

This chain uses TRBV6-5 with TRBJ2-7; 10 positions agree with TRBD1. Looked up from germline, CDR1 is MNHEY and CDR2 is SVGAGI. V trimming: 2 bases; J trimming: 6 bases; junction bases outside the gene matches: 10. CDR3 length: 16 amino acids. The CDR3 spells CASSYHRDRGVPEQYF. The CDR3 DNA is TGTGCCAGCAGTTACCACAGGGACAGGGGAGTTCCCGAGCAGTACTTC.

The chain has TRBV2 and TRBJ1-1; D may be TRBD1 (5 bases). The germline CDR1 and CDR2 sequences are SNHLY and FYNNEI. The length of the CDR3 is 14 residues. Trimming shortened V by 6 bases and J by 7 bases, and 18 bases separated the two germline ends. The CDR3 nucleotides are TGTGCCAGCAGCAACCAGGGTCTTCCGGGTGAAGCTTTCTTT. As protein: CASSNQGLPGEAFF.

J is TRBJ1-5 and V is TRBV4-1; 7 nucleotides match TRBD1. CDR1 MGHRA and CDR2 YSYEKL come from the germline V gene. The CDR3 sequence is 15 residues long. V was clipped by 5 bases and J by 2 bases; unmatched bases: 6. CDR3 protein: CASSSRDSGNQPQHF. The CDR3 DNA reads TGCGCCAGCAGCTCCCGGGACAGCGGCAATCAGCCCCAGCATTTT.

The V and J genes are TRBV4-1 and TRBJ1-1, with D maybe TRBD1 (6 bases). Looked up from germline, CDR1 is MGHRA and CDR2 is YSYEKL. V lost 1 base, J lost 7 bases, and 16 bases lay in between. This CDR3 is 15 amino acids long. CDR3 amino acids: CASSQGWDTGFEAFF. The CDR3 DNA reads TGCGCCAGCAGCCAAGGTTGGGACACAGGCTTTGAAGCTTTCTTT.